Below, 10 T cell receptor beta chains from the same sample are listed, as sequenced in a study. TCRdb itself ran the RT-PCR reads through MiXCR, one entry per CDR3 protein. The table has hundreds of thousands of distinct CDR3 sequences, approximately 15% seen once; the top ten hold 3% to 4.5%. The sample taken for sequencing was memory CD4+ T cells from blood. These receptors came from a female donor in good health, serving as a healthy control.

This clonotype was seen a few times. The chain uses TRBV20-1 and TRBJ1-5; the match to TRBD1 covers 10 bases. Germline values: CDR1 DFQATT, CDR2 SNEGSKA (reference sequence). V dropped 5 bases and J dropped 5; count of bases not matched to a gene: 9. This CDR3 is 15 amino acids long. The CDR3 protein is CSAFAGTGVDQPQHF. CDR3 coding DNA: TGCAGTGCTTTTGCCGGGACAGGGGTCGATCAGCCCCAGCATTTT.

The chain is built from TRBV6-1 and TRBJ2-5; 15 bases match TRBD2. CDR3 length equals 21 residues. Germline CDR1 reads MNHNS; CDR2 reads SASEGT. Trimming cost V 4 bases and J 2 bases; bases outside gene matches: 17. The CDR3, as DNA: TGTGCCAGCAGTGCCCGGACTAGCGGGAGGGTCCTGGGATCGGGACAAGAGACCCAGTACTTC. It is translated as CASSARTSGRVLGSGQETQYF.

This clonotype was seen more than once but under ten times. The chain has TRBV4-3 and TRBJ2-1; 10 nucleotides line up with TRBD1. Germline loops: CDR1 LGHNA, CDR2 YSLEER. V trimming: 2 bases; J trimming: 5 bases; junction bases outside the gene matches: 9. The CDR3 covers 17 residues. The CDR3: CASSQLPGTGAHNEQFF. DNA for the CDR3: TGCGCCAGCAGCCAACTACCCGGGACAGGGGCCCACAATGAGCAGTTCTTC.

The chain has TRBV4-2 and TRBJ2-2, with 10 bases matching TRBD1. Germline CDR1 and CDR2: LGHNA and YNFKEQ. This CDR3 region has 17 residues. The ends lost 6 bases at V and 3 bases at J; junction bases unmatched: 10. The DNA of the CDR3 is TGTGCCAGCAGACCATTTGGACAGGGGGATGACACCGGGGAGCTGTTTTTT. This encodes CASRPFGQGDDTGELFF.

There are a few counts of this clonotype. The gene calls are TRBV3-1 and TRBJ2-5; D gene ambiguous. Trimming stripped 0 bases from V and 5 bases from J, with 4 bases between. The V gene's germline CDR1 is LGHDT and CDR2 YNNKEL (reference sequence). The CDR3 contains 12 residues. The CDR3 DNA reads TGTGCCAGCAGCCAAGATTCCGAGACCCAGTACTTC. Its protein product is CASSQDSETQYF.

Only a few counts were recorded for this clonotype. The chain recombines TRBV12-3 or TRBV12-4 with TRBJ1-1; D gene uncertain. This CDR3 is 13 amino acids long. V shed 3 bases and J shed 2 bases, with 7 bases lying between them. CDR3 coding DNA: TGTGCCAGCAGTTTGAAGATCAACACTGAAGCTTTCTTT. Its translation: CASSLKINTEAFF.

The sample holds a few counts of this clonotype. The rearrangement uses TRBV12-3 or TRBV12-4 and TRBJ2-7, with D perhaps TRBD2 (6 bases). Trimming cost V 7 bases and J 7 bases, with 20 bases left between them. The CDR3 totals 14 residues. CDR3 residues: CASTWRAALWEQYF. The CDR3 DNA reads TGTGCCAGCACATGGAGGGCCGCTCTCTGGGAGCAGTACTTC.

This clonotype was seen only a few times. The chain joins TRBV28 to TRBJ1-2; D is perhaps TRBD1 (6 bases). This CDR3 has 13 amino acids. Per the germline V gene, CDR1 is MDHEN and CDR2 is SYDVKM. V lost 2 bases, J lost 5 bases, and 9 bases lay in between. The CDR3 DNA follows: TGTGCCAGCAGTTTACAAACAGGGTATGGCTACACCTTC. Protein product: CASSLQTGYGYTF.

This chain connects TRBV5-5 to TRBJ1-5; 9 positions match TRBD1. The CDR3 covers 20 residues. Trimming removed 0 bases from V and 4 bases from J; junction bases left unmatched: 17. The germline V gene encodes CDR1 SGHKS and CDR2 YYEKEE (reference sequence). The chain's CDR3 is CASSLGTGGAGGPLNQPQHF. CDR3 DNA sequence: TGTGCCAGCAGCTTGGGAACAGGGGGCGCGGGGGGCCCCTTGAATCAGCCCCAGCATTTT.

This clonotype has just a few counts. The chain combines TRBV20-1 with TRBJ1-2, with a possible D match to TRBD1 (6 bases). Deletions cut 0 bases from V and 5 bases from J, with 25 bases between. Germline V gene sequence: CDR1 DFQATT, CDR2 SNEGSKA (reference sequence). This CDR3 contains 18 residues. CDR3 DNA sequence: TGCAGTGCTAGAGATCGACTACTAGGGGGGGCTGGAGGTTATGGCTACACCTTC. Translated: CSARDRLLGGAGGYGYTF.